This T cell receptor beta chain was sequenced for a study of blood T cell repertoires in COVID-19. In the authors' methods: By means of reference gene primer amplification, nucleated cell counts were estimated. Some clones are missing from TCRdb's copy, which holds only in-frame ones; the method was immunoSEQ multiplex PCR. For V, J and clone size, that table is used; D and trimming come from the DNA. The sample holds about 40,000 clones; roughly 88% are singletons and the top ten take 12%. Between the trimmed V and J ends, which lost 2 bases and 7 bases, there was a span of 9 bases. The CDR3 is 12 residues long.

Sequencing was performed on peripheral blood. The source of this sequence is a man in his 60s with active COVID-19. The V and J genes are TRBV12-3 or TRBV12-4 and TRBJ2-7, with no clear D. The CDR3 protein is CASSLMAREQYF. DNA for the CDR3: TGTGCCAGCAGTTTAATGGCAAGAGAGCAGTACTTC.